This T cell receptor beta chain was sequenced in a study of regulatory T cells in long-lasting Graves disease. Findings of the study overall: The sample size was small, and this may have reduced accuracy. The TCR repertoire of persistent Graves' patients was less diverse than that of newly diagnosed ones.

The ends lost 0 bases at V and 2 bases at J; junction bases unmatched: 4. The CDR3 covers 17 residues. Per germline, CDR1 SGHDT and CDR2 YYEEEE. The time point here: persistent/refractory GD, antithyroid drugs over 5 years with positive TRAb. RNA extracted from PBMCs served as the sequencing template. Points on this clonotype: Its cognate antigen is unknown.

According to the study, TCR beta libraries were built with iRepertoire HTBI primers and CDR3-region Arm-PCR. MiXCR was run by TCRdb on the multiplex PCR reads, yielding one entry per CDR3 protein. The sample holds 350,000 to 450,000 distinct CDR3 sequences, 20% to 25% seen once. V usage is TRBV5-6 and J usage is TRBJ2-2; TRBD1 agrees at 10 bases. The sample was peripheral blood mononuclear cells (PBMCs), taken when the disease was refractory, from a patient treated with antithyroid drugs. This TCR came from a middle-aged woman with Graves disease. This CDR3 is CASSLVGQGSNTGELFF. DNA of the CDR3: TGTGCCAGCAGCTTGGTGGGACAGGGGTCCAACACCGGGGAGCTGTTTTTT.